The sequence of this TCR beta chain was determined in a study of Ad26.COV2.S vaccination and SARS-CoV-2 variants (dated by TCRdb to the early 2020s). As for the study more broadly: Vaccine-arm donors were drawn from COV1001, a multicentre, randomized, double-blind, placebo-controlled phase I-IIa trial of Ad26.COV2.S in healthy adults. Ad26.COV2.S was given intramuscularly at 5x10^10 or 1x10^11 viral particles, as a single shot or as two shots 56 days apart. A total of 32 samples were included in the TCR-sequenced set, comprising some 20 Ad26.COV2.S vaccine recipients, 5 placebo recipients and 8 SARS-CoV-2 convalescent individuals. Trial participants were randomized into five groups of five, in which low-dose or high-dose Ad26.COV2.S was given once or twice, or placebo was given on both occasions. Investigators remained blinded to trial group allocation during experiments and outcome assessment. TCRbeta repertoire sequencing was used to assess the specificity and breadth of SARS-CoV-2-reactive T cell receptors after Ad26.COV2.S vaccination.

Explained via the paper, the treatment or condition label denotes: 15 to 20 received Ad26.COV2.S at low or high dose, single or two shots; roughly 5 received placebo; per-sample allocation not given. Repertoires of vaccine and placebo recipients were sequenced from samples taken on day 63 after the first injection. In Cohort 1b, 20 to 25 adults aged 18-55 years were enrolled at a single site in Boston, USA, between 29 July and 7 August 2020. Ad26.COV2.S consisted of a replication-incompetent adenovirus type 26 vector by which a prefusion-stabilized SARS-CoV-2 spike protein from the original Wuhan strain was expressed. Points on this clone: Its antigen specificity is not known. There are no base qualities to consult, and no much larger clone falls within one base.

Overall study results and their limits: Ad26.COV2.S recipients had higher spike-specific TCR breadth than placebo recipients (P = 0.0014). The study was not powered for comparison of responses between vaccine doses or regimens. The authors noted that total T cell responses may have been underestimated by the TCR breadth and depth analyses. Vaccine and placebo recipients had comparable non-spike TCR breadth, which fits with the vaccine containing only spike. After vaccination, substantial breadth of spike-specific CD8+ and CD4+ T cell responses was reported.

The immunoSEQ Assay was used to sequence TCRbeta CDR3 regions. After extraction, genomic DNA underwent amplification by bias-controlled multiplex PCR, followed by high-throughput sequencing. As for the original processing: To quantify the absolute abundance of every unique TCRbeta CDR3 region, sequences were collapsed and filtered. Usable DNA was measured by amplifying reference genes present in all nucleated cells, and TCRbeta template counts were normalized to that usable DNA to estimate T cell fraction. Repertoire TCRs were annotated as SARS-CoV-2-specific by exact matching of V gene, CDR3 amino acid sequence and J gene to a known reactive TCR set. MIRA supplied the reference SARS-CoV-2 TCR set, which was filtered for enrichment in COVID-19-positive ImmuneCODE repertoires so that public or cross-reactive TCRs were removed. Using the MIRA antigens, annotated TCRs were further analysed by specific ORF or by position within an ORF. Depth was the summed frequency of annotated unique rearrangements, while breadth was defined as annotated unique rearrangements over total unique productive rearrangements. Two-sided Wilcoxon rank-sum tests were used to compare TCR breadth between groups. In its TCRdb copy, this immuneACCESS table keeps in-frame sequences only and misses some clones. Where compared with another copy, unresolved V genes explain less than half of these, and the others have no known cause. The DNA was the basis for D and trimming; V, J and clone size are from that table. This sample holds about 400,000 clones; approximately 90% were observed only once. In total, the top ten clones hold around 1.7% of the sample.

This clonotype originated in a person between 18 and 65 years old who received the Ad26.COV2.S COVID-19 vaccine or a placebo. The source was peripheral blood, collected in a trial of Ad26.COV2.S vaccine versus placebo.

The CDR3 region reads CASSILGGSTEAFF. The DNA sequence is given as TGTGCCAGTAGTATTTTGGGGGGGAGTACTGAAGCTTTCTTT. Rearrangement joined TRBV19 to TRBJ1-1; TRBD1 is possibly the D segment (5 matching bases). V is reduced by 3 bases and J by 5 bases, leaving a spacing of 13 bases between them. Its CDR3 holds 14 amino acids, cysteine through phenylalanine. Only the CDR3 DNA is retained, 42 bases long and in frame from the first base. The germline V gene encodes CDR1 LNHDA and CDR2 SQIVND (reference sequence).